Presented here are 5 T cell receptor beta chains from one specimen sequenced in a study of patients and donors after allogeneic stem cell transplantation. Via MiXCR, TCRdb re-called the RT-PCR reads, giving one row per CDR3 protein. This table has about 400,000 distinct CDR3 sequences, more than 15% appearing once. Sequencing input: blood, either unsorted or a sorted T cell fraction (not recorded which). These receptors originate from a human donor who was either an allogeneic HSCT recipient or a stem cell or donor lymphocyte infusion donor (not recorded which). It is not recorded whose cells these are; they may come from a transplant donor.

The V call is TRBV24-1, the J call TRBJ1-2, with D perhaps TRBD1 (6 bases). Trimming took 3 bases from V and 6 from J, leaving 16 bases between them. Germline CDR1 reads KGHDR; CDR2 reads SFDVKD. This CDR3 has 15 residues. The CDR3 coding sequence is TGTGCCACCAGTGATCGGACGGGACAAGTCCATGGCTACACCTTC. Encoded protein: CATSDRTGQVHGYTF.

Note on this clonotype: Germline is not matched at one junction end, which may reflect a read error. The chain has TRBV7-2 and TRBJ1-5; a possible D gene is TRBD1 (6 bases). In germline, CDR1 is SGHTA, CDR2 FQGNSA. CDR3 length: 15 residues. The CDR3 is CASILVGGGHQPQHF. The CDR3 coding sequence is TGTGCCAGCATCTTAGTAGGGGGGGGCCATCAGCCCCAGCATTTT. Filled out from reference TRBV7-2 and TRBJ1-5, the complete variable domain reads GAGVSQSPSNKVTEKGKDVELRCDPISGHTALYWYRQSLGQGLEFLIYFQGNSAPDKSGLPSDRFSAERTGGSVSTLTIQRTQQEDSAVYLCASILVGGGHQPQHFGDGTRLSIL.

The table lists this clonotype with a few counts. V is TRBV10-3 and J is TRBJ2-3; TRBD2 agrees at 8 bases. Germline V gene data show CDR1 as ENHRY and CDR2 as SYGVKD. V gave up 2 bases and J gave up 5 bases; unmatched junction bases: 18. The CDR3 covers 19 residues. Here the CDR3 reads CAISEPGPDAYRGGDTQYF. The CDR3 nucleotides read TGTGCCATCAGTGAGCCGGGACCTGATGCATACCGGGGGGGAGATACGCAGTATTTT.

This chain connects TRBV7-9 to TRBJ2-5; TRBD2 might be the D (5 bases). CDR1 and CDR2 (germline): SEHNR, FQNEAQ (reference sequence). The CDR3 length is 15 residues. The germline V and J ends were trimmed by 6 bases and 1 base, with 15 bases remaining between them. The chain's CDR3 is CASRNGVGFQETQYF. The CDR3 DNA reads TGTGCCAGCAGAAACGGGGTAGGCTTCCAAGAGACCCAGTACTTC. Supplemented by reference TRBV7-9 and TRBJ2-5, the full variable domain reads DTGVSQNPRHKITKRGQNVTFRCDPISEHNRLYWYRQTLGQGPEFLTYFQNEAQLEKSRLLSDRFSAERPKGSFSTLEIQRTEQGDSAMYLCASRNGVGFQETQYFGPGTRLLVL.

This sequence joins TRBV4-2 and TRBJ1-4; TRBD1 matches at 7 bases. V dropped 6 bases and J dropped 0; count of bases not matched to a gene: 13. The CDR3 has 18 amino acids. CDR1 is LGHNA and CDR2 is YNFKEQ in the germline V gene. This CDR3 is CASSLGQSHRPTNEKLFF. CDR3 bases: TGTGCCAGCAGTCTGGGACAGTCCCACCGGCCAACTAATGAAAAACTGTTTTTT.